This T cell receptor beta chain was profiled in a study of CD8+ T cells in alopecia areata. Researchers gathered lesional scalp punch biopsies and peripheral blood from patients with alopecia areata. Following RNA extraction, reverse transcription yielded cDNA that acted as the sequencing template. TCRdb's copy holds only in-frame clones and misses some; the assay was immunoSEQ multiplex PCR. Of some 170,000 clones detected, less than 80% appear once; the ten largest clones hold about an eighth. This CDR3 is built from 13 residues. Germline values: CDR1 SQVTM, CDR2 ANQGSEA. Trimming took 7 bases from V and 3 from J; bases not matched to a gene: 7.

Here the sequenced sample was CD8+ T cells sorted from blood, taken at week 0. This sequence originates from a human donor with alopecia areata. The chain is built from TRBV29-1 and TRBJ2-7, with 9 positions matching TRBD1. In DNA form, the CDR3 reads TGCAGCGCGACCGGGACAGGGTACTACGAGCAGTACTTC. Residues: CSATGTGYYEQYF.